These 20 T cell receptor beta chains originate from one sample sequenced in a study of cytomegalovirus exposure and HLA in healthy donors. A multiplex PCR was run with 60 Vbeta primers and 13 Jbeta primers. Some clones are missing from TCRdb's copy, which holds only in-frame ones; the method was immunoSEQ multiplex PCR. The profile shows under 200,000 clones, about 79% of them singletons. The sample comprised PBMCs. The receptors stem from a female donor in good health and CMV-seronegative.

This clone was seen a handful of times. The chain couples TRBV19 to TRBJ2-1; TRBD2 matches at 7 bases. Trimming cost V 4 bases and J 1 base; bases outside gene matches: 7. Germline CDR1 and CDR2: LNHDA and SQIVND (reference sequence). The CDR3 contains 16 residues. CDR3 nucleotides: TGTGCCAGTAGTAGGATTAGCGGGCCTTCCTACAATGAGCAGTTCTTC. It specifies CASSRISGPSYNEQFF.

The J gene is TRBJ2-5, the V gene TRBV29-1; 11 bases are shared with TRBD2. The junction had 11 bases not matched to a gene; V was cut back by 4 bases and J by 4 bases. The CDR3 totals 16 residues. Germline CDR1 SQVTM, CDR2 ANQGSEA. For the CDR3, the DNA is TGCAGCGTTGGCCCCCGGGATAGCGGGAGGGGAGAGACCCAGTACTTC. Translating it yields CSVGPRDSGRGETQYF.

The V call is TRBV2, the J call TRBJ2-1; 8 nucleotides align to TRBD1. CDR1 and CDR2 (germline): SNHLY, FYNNEI. J was trimmed by 3 bases and V by 4 bases; bases with no gene match: 14. This CDR3 contains 18 residues. CDR3 in DNA: TGTGCCAGCAGTGTGCACCAAAGGGACAGGAGGGTCTACAATGAGCAGTTCTTC. This translates into CASSVHQRDRRVYNEQFF.

The J gene is TRBJ2-3, the V gene TRBV11-3; the D is unclear. Germline V CDR1 and CDR2: SGHNT, YENEEA. CDR3 length equals 14 residues. V was cut by 1 base and J by 3 bases, with 8 bases left in between. The CDR3 nucleotides read TGTGCCAGCAGCTTAGGCGGTAGTACAGATACGCAGTATTTT. It is translated as CASSLGGSTDTQYF.

This sequence joins TRBV10-3 and TRBJ1-2; the D is unclear. In germline, CDR1 is ENHRY, CDR2 SYGVKD. This CDR3 comprises 13 residues. V lost 3 bases and J 6 bases, leaving 11 bases between the germline ends. CDR3 sequence: CAISERGSNGYTF. For the CDR3, the DNA is TGTGCCATCAGTGAAAGAGGTTCAAATGGCTACACCTTC.

V usage is TRBV11-2 and J usage is TRBJ1-2, with D possibly TRBD1 on 5 matching bases. This CDR3 is 15 amino acids long. With 4 bases removed from V and 8 bases from J, the gap between germline ends came to 20 bases. Germline V CDR1 and CDR2: SGHAT, FQNNGV. The CDR3 DNA follows: TGTGCCAGCAGCTGGGGGGGTTCGGCGACTGCCGGCTACACCTTC. Protein product: CASSWGGSATAGYTF.

This chain links TRBV30 with TRBJ2-1; 12 nucleotides line up with TRBD2. J was trimmed by 9 bases and V by 3 bases; bases with no gene match: 12. Looked up from germline, CDR1 is GTSNPN and CDR2 is SVGIG (reference sequence). The CDR3 contains 16 residues. The CDR3 nucleotides are TGTGCCTGGAGCGCGAGACTAGCGGGGGCGCAATTTGAGCAGTTCTTC. It specifies CAWSARLAGAQFEQFF.

The chain links TRBV28 to TRBJ2-3; D ambiguous. CDR1 MDHEN and CDR2 SYDVKM come from the germline V gene. The CDR3 is made up of 15 amino acids. V shed 8 bases and J shed 0 bases, with 15 bases lying between them. In DNA, the CDR3 is TGTGCCAGCCGTAAACTTCGAGCTAGCACAGATACGCAGTATTTT. This encodes CASRKLRASTDTQYF.

The CDR3 nucleotides are TGTGCCAGTAGCACGGGGTTTAACACCGGGGAGCTGTTTTTT. It encodes CASSTGFNTGELFF. The J gene is TRBJ2-2, the V gene TRBV19, with a weak D call TRBD2 (5 bases). Germline V CDR1 and CDR2: LNHDA, SQIVND (reference sequence). The V gene lost 6 bases and the J gene lost 2 bases, with 10 bases spanning the gap. This CDR3 is 14 amino acids long.

This chain connects TRBV29-1 to TRBJ2-7; 7 bases agree with TRBD1. The V gene end was trimmed by 5 bases and the J gene end by 2 bases; junction bases not matched to a gene: 6. Germline V lookup: CDR1 SQVTM, CDR2 ANQGSEA. The CDR3 runs 13 residues. In DNA, the CDR3 is TGCAGCGTTAGGGACAGTCGTCCCTACGAGCAGTACTTC. This sequence encodes CSVRDSRPYEQYF.

In its sample, this clone was seen once. DNA of the CDR3: TGTGCCATTTTGTTCGAGTGGTACTTC. Protein: CAILFEWYF. V is TRBV3-2 and J is TRBJ2-7; the table's D call, TRBD2, has no DNA check behind it. TRBV3-2 is reported as a pseudogene. This CDR3 region has 9 residues.

CDR3 sequence reads: CASSPGQKGQPQHF. The CDR3 DNA follows: TGTGCCAGCAGCCCAGGACAGAAAGGACAGCCCCAGCATTTT. The chain uses TRBV7-2 and TRBJ1-5; tentative D call: TRBD1 (6 bases). Deletions cut 5 bases from V and 7 bases from J, with 15 bases between. Germline V lookup: CDR1 SGHTA, CDR2 FQGNSA. The CDR3 loop spans 14 amino acids.

The chain joins TRBV11-2 to TRBJ2-7, with TRBD2 as a possible D gene (5 bases). Trimming removed 1 base at V and 7 bases at J, with 14 bases between. Germline V gene data show CDR1 as SGHAT and CDR2 as FQNNGV. The CDR3 is made up of 14 amino acids. The CDR3 loop is CASSLGLPGQEQYF. CDR3 in DNA: TGTGCCAGCAGCTTAGGACTACCTGGTCAAGAGCAGTACTTC.

The chain joins TRBV7-2 to TRBJ2-7; TRBD1 agrees at 8 bases. Germline-derived CDR1 and CDR2 are SGHTA and FQGNSA. V lost 6 bases, J lost 0 bases, and 7 bases stayed unmatched. The CDR3 extends over 15 amino acids. The CDR3 region is CASRTGTGGSYEQYF. CDR3 coding DNA: TGTGCCAGCAGGACAGGAACAGGGGGCTCCTACGAGCAGTACTTC.

Only one count was recorded for this clone. V and J are TRBV18 and TRBJ2-5, with 9 bases that match TRBD2. The germline gives CDR1 KGHSH, CDR2 LQKENI. The trim removed 3 bases at V and 4 bases at J, leaving 9 bases unmatched. CDR3 length: 16 amino acids. Here the CDR3 DNA reads TGTGCCAGCTCACCGTTGGCGGGGGGGCCGGGAGAGACCCAGTACTTC. Encoded protein: CASSPLAGGPGETQYF.

In DNA form, the CDR3 reads TGCGCCAGCAGCCACCTAAAGACCGGGACAGATACGCAGTATTTT. Translation gives CASSHLKTGTDTQYF. The chain links TRBV4-1 to TRBJ2-3; D is undetermined. Trimming took 3 bases from V and 3 from J, leaving 13 bases between them. The germline V gene encodes CDR1 MGHRA and CDR2 YSYEKL. The CDR3 loop spans 15 amino acids.

The J gene is TRBJ1-1, the V gene TRBV5-1, with no clear D. With 4 bases removed from V and 1 base from J, the gap between germline ends came to 8 bases. Per the germline V gene, CDR1 is SGHRS and CDR2 is YFSETQ. The CDR3 length is 13 residues. In nucleotides, the CDR3 is TGCGCCAGCAGCCTTGGGCGGAACACTGAAGCTTTCTTT. This codes for CASSLGRNTEAFF.

The V and J genes are TRBV28 and TRBJ2-1, with 7 bases fitting TRBD2. The CDR3 is 13 residues long. The V segment lost 5 bases and the J segment 12 bases; nucleotides outside the gene matches: 10. Germline V CDR1 and CDR2: MDHEN, SYDVKM. CDR3 region: CASSQGGGRGQFF. CDR3 coding DNA: TGTGCCAGCAGTCAGGGCGGGGGAAGGGGGCAGTTCTTC.

The V call is TRBV2, the J call TRBJ1-1; D perhaps matches TRBD1 (6 bases). V lost 6 bases to trimming and J lost 1 base, with 21 bases between them. The CDR3 has 17 residues. Germline V gives CDR1 SNHLY, CDR2 FYNNEI. This CDR3 reads CASRVGGTIDSNTEAFF. The CDR3 DNA is TGTGCCAGCAGGGTGGGGGGGACAATTGATTCGAACACTGAAGCTTTCTTT.

This clone was seen more than once but under ten times. This chain links TRBV28 with TRBJ2-7, with D hard to call. CDR1 and CDR2 from the germline V gene are MDHEN and SYDVKM. V lost 1 base and J 2 bases, leaving 24 bases between the germline ends. The CDR3 is made up of 19 amino acids. The CDR3 is CASSLSDFSAYNPAYEQYF. DNA for the CDR3: TGTGCCAGCAGTTTATCAGACTTCTCGGCATATAACCCCGCCTACGAGCAGTACTTC.